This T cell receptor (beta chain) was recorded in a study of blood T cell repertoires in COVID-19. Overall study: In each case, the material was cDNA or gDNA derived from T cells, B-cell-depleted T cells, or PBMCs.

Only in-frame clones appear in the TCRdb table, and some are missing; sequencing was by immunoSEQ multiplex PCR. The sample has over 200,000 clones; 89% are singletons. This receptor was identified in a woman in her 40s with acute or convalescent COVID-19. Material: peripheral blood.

CDR3 nucleotides: TGTGCCAGCAGCCCCCCGCAGGGTCCGTTTGGAAACACCATATATTTT. This gives the protein CASSPPQGPFGNTIYF. V is TRBV7-2 and J is TRBJ1-3; possible D gene TRBD1, 5 bases. The CDR3 totals 16 residues. Trimming shortened V by 5 bases and J by 3 bases, and 17 bases separated the two germline ends. Germline CDR1 and CDR2: SGHTA and FQGNSA.